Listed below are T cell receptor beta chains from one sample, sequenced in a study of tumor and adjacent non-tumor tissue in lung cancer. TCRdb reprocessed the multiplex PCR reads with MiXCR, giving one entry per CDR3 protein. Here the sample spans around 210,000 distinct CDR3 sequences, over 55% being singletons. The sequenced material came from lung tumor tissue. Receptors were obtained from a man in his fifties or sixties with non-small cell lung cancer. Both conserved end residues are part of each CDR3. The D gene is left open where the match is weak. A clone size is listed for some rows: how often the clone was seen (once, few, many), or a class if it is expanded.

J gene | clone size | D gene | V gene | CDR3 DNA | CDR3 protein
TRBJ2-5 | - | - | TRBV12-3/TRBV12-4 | TGTGTCAGCAGTCTAAACCCCGGACTTGCGGCGGAGACCCAGTACTTC | CVSSLNPGLAAETQYF
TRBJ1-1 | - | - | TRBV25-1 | TGTGCCAGCAGTGAACGTAGTCCGGGACACCACACTGAAGCTTTCTTT | CASSERSPGHHTEAFF
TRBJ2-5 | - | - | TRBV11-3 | TGTGCCAGCGGCCTACCGGTAGGAGAGACCCTGTACTTC | CASGLPVGETLYF
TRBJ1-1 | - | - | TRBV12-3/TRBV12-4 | TGTGCCAGCAGTTTTAGGGTTGGGACTGAAGGTTTCTTT | CASSFRVGTEGFF
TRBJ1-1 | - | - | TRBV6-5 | TGTGCCAGGAGGTCGGTACATTTAAACACTGAAGCTTTCTTT | CARRSVHLNTEAFF
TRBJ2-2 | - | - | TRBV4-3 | TGTGCCAGCAGTCAAGAATTCAGAACGAGCACCGGGGAGCTGTTTTTT | CASSQEFRTSTGELFF
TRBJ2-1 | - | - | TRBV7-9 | TGTGCCAGCAACTTTGGAGCTTCCAATGAGCAGTTCTTC | CASNFGASNEQFF
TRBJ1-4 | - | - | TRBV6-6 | TGTGCCAGCAGTTTCCCCGGCAGGGACGAAAAACTGTCTTTT | CASSFPGRDEKLSF
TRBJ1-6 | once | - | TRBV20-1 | TGCACTGCTCAGCAGCAGAACAATAATTCACCCCTCCACTTT | CTAQQQNNNSPLHF
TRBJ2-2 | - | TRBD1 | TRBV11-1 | TGTGCCAGCAGCCTAAAACGACAGGGCACCGGTGTGCTGTTTTTT | CASSLKRQGTGVLFF
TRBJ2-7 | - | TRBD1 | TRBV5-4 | TGTGCCAGCAGCCGGAACAGGGGGAGTTACGAGCAGTACTTC | CASSRNRGSYEQYF
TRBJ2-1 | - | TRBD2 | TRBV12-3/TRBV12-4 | TGCGCCAGCAGTCCCACGCCGGGACTAGCGGATATATACAATGAGCAGTTCTTC | CASSPTPGLADIYNEQFF
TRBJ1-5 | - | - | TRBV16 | TGTGCCAGCAGCCGCTCGCAGGGAGAGTCCCAGCATTTT | CASSRSQGESQHF
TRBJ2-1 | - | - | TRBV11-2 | TGTGCTAGCAGCTTAGACCTAGGGGGTCATTTCTTC | CASSLDLGGHFF
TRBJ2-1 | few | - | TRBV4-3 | TGCGCCAGCAGCCAAGAATTGAACAATGAGCAGTTCTTC | CASSQELNNEQFF
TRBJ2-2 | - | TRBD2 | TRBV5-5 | TGTGCCAGCAGCCCTCTCCGCGGGAGGCCGGGCACCGGGGAGCTGTTTTTT | CASSPLRGRPGTGELFF
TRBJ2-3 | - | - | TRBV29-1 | TGCAGCGTTGAGTGGGGAGGGGGCCTCCCCTCCTACACAGATACGCAGTATTTT | CSVEWGGGLPSYTDTQYF
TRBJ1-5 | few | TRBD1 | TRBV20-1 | TGCAGTGCTAGCAGGCAGGGGGCCGGTCAGCCCCAGCATTTT | CSASRQGAGQPQHF